Each of the 32 T cell receptor beta chains below was sequenced from the same sample in a study of cytomegalovirus exposure and HLA in healthy donors. Vbeta (60) and Jbeta (13) primers were used in the PCR. Profiled with immunoSEQ multiplex PCR; TCRdb holds only in-frame clones, not every one. This table lists 70,000 or so clones. Specimen: PBMCs. The receptor set was obtained from a man in his forties in good health and CMV-seronegative.

The rearrangement links TRBV7-9 to TRBJ2-1; 7 bases agree with TRBD2. The CDR3 is 16 residues long. V shed 0 bases and J 9 bases; nucleotides not matched to a gene: 11. The germline V gene has CDR1 SEHNR and CDR2 FQNEAQ (reference sequence). The CDR3 DNA follows: TGTGCCAGCAGCTTAGCGGTCGTGAGCGGGAAGGGTGAGCAGTTCTTC. Translating it yields CASSLAVVSGKGEQFF.

The chain employs TRBV4-3 and TRBJ1-2, with D tentatively TRBD1 (5 bases). This CDR3 is 14 amino acids long. Germline loops: CDR1 LGHNA, CDR2 YSLEER. V lost 0 bases and J 4 bases, leaving 9 bases between the germline ends. The DNA of the CDR3 is TGCGCCAGCAGCCAAGACGGACAAAGCTATGGCTACACCTTC. This codes for CASSQDGQSYGYTF.

J is TRBJ2-2 and V is TRBV4-3, with 9 nucleotides matching TRBD2. Trimming removed 0 bases from V and 4 bases from J; junction bases left unmatched: 3. CDR1 LGHNA and CDR2 YSLEER come from the germline V gene. The length of the CDR3 is 16 residues. CDR3 sequence: CASSQERAGGTGELFF. The CDR3 nucleotides read TGCGCCAGCAGCCAAGAACGAGCGGGAGGCACCGGGGAGCTGTTTTTT.

The chain uses TRBV10-3 and TRBJ2-5; a weak D match, TRBD2 (5 bases). Trimming pared 10 bases from V and 0 bases from J, leaving 9 bases between. Per germline, CDR1 ENHRY and CDR2 SYGVKD. CDR3 length: 12 amino acids. CDR3 loop: CATGDYQETQYF. The CDR3 DNA is TGTGCCACCGGGGATTACCAAGAGACCCAGTACTTC.

The V call is TRBV6-1, the J call TRBJ2-3, with D possibly being TRBD1 (6 bases). Germline CDR1 reads MNHNS; CDR2 reads SASEGT. The V and J ends lost 8 bases and 6 bases respectively, with 15 bases between them. This CDR3 has 13 amino acids. The DNA for the CDR3 is TGTGCCAGCGCGGCTAGGGGGACGGATACGCAGTATTTT. This translates into CASAARGTDTQYF.

This chain connects TRBV29-1 to TRBJ2-1; D not certain. The V end lost 0 bases, the J end lost 7 bases, and 10 bases lay between the germline ends. Germline V CDR1 and CDR2: SQVTM, ANQGSEA. The CDR3 covers 13 residues. DNA for the CDR3: TGCAGCGTTGAAGATCCTAGATGGAATGAGCAGTTCTTC. It is translated as CSVEDPRWNEQFF.

The rearrangement uses TRBV2 and TRBJ2-7, with 10 bases identical to TRBD1. Germline V gene lookup returns CDR1 SNHLY and CDR2 FYNNEI. CDR3 length: 14 residues. The J segment lost 6 bases and the V segment lost 6 bases, leaving 8 bases of the junction unmatched. CDR3 in amino acids: CASRPRTGGSEQYF. DNA for the CDR3: TGTGCCAGCAGGCCCCGGACAGGGGGAAGCGAGCAGTACTTC.

In DNA form, the CDR3 reads TGTGCCAGTAGTTCCGGGACAGGGATTACCATGAACACTGAAGCTTTCTTT. Amino acids: CASSSGTGITMNTEAFF. This chain connects TRBV19 to TRBJ1-1; the match to TRBD1 covers 9 bases. This CDR3 contains 17 residues. The germline V gene has CDR1 LNHDA and CDR2 SQIVND (reference sequence). Trimming took 5 bases from V and 0 from J; bases not matched to a gene: 10. The whole variable domain, filled in from reference TRBV19 and TRBJ1-1, reads DGGITQSPKYLFRKEGQNVTLSCEQNLNHDAMYWYRQDPGQGLRLIYYSQIVNDFQKGDIAEGYSVSREKKESFPLTVTSAQKNPTAFYLCASSSGTGITMNTEAFFGQGTRLTVV.

V usage is TRBV6-5 and J usage is TRBJ2-3; 9 nucleotides align to TRBD1. V lost 2 bases to trimming and J lost 5 bases; unmatched junction nucleotides: 5. The CDR3 loop spans 15 amino acids. The germline CDR1 and CDR2 sequences are MNHEY and SVGAGI. CDR3 sequence reads: CASSYTGGMGDTQYF. In DNA, the CDR3 is TGTGCCAGCAGTTACACAGGGGGCATGGGAGATACGCAGTATTTT.

The V gene is TRBV5-4, the J gene TRBJ2-5, with D perhaps TRBD1 (7 bases). With 6 bases removed from V and 5 bases from J, the gap between germline ends came to 17 bases. The CDR3 is 14 residues long. Germline V gene lookup returns CDR1 SGHNT and CDR2 YYREEE (reference sequence). The CDR3 region has the DNA TGTGCCAGCACCCGAGACGCAGGGGGGGAGACCCAGTACTTC. This gives the protein CASTRDAGGETQYF.

The chain carries TRBV5-5 and TRBJ2-7, with 13 bases matching TRBD2. The CDR3 contains 15 residues. Germline V gene data show CDR1 as SGHKS and CDR2 as YYEKEE (reference sequence). V lost 1 base and J lost 5; bases outside the gene matches: 3. CDR3 in amino acids: CASSLTSGGVHEQYF. The DNA for the CDR3 is TGTGCCAGCAGCTTGACTAGCGGGGGGGTCCACGAGCAGTACTTC.

V gene TRBV30 combines with J gene TRBJ2-2; 8 bases match TRBD1. The CDR3 length is 15 residues. Per the germline V gene, CDR1 is GTSNPN and CDR2 is SVGIG (reference sequence). The V and J ends lost 7 bases and 3 bases, in that order; junction bases with no gene match: 10. The DNA of the CDR3 is TGTGCCTTGACAGGGGACACGATTTACACCGGGGAGCTGTTTTTT. This encodes CALTGDTIYTGELFF.

CDR3 sequence: CASSLGQNYGYTF. For the CDR3, the DNA is TGCGCCAGCAGCTTGGGACAGAACTATGGCTACACCTTC. The J gene is TRBJ1-2, the V gene TRBV5-1; perhaps TRBD1 as D (5 bases). Trimming took off 0 bases at V and 2 bases at J, with 5 bases between the two ends. Looked up from germline, CDR1 is SGHRS and CDR2 is YFSETQ. This CDR3 comprises 13 residues.

The chain carries TRBV6-5 and TRBJ2-1, with TRBD2 matching over 13 bases. Trimming cost V 4 bases and J 5 bases; bases outside gene matches: 2. Per germline, CDR1 MNHEY and CDR2 SVGAGI. There are 15 residues in the CDR3. The CDR3 sequence: CASSLGLAGNNEQFF. CDR3 nucleotides: TGTGCCAGCAGTTTGGGACTAGCGGGAAACAATGAGCAGTTCTTC.

The V gene is TRBV6-5, the J gene TRBJ2-1, with 7 bases that match TRBD1. The germline gives CDR1 MNHEY, CDR2 SVGAGI. The CDR3 is 14 amino acids. The V segment lost 2 bases and the J segment 6 bases; nucleotides outside the gene matches: 4. The CDR3 loop reads CASSYGAGGNEQFF. Written as DNA, the CDR3 is TGTGCCAGCAGTTACGGGGCAGGGGGCAATGAGCAGTTCTTC.

The V and J genes are TRBV29-1 and TRBJ2-2; the D gene is possibly TRBD2 (5 bases). Germline assignment: CDR1 SQVTM and CDR2 ANQGSEA. The CDR3 is made up of 12 amino acids. V lost 4 bases, J lost 7 bases, and 10 bases lay in between. CDR3 protein: CSVVGVGGELFF. Written as DNA, the CDR3 is TGCAGCGTTGTCGGGGTAGGCGGGGAGCTGTTTTTT.

The chain links TRBV4-3 to TRBJ2-1; 14 positions agree with TRBD2. The germline CDR1 and CDR2 sequences are LGHNA and YSLEER. The CDR3 sequence is 16 residues long. V gave up 3 bases and J gave up 8 bases; unmatched junction bases: 6. The CDR3 here is CASSHEGLAGDDEQFF. Written as DNA, the CDR3 is TGCGCCAGCAGCCACGAGGGACTAGCGGGAGACGATGAGCAGTTCTTC.

About this clone itself: This same CDR3 is encoded by further DNA sequences in the sample. The V call is TRBV15, the J call TRBJ2-3; 8 bases are a match to TRBD2. Germline loops: CDR1 LNHNV, CDR2 YYDKDF (reference sequence). The CDR3 loop spans 16 amino acids. Trimming removed 3 bases from V and 8 bases from J; junction bases left unmatched: 13. The CDR3 spells CATSRERIAGTGTQYF. CDR3 nucleotide sequence: TGTGCCACCAGCAGGGAACGGATAGCGGGAACGGGTACGCAGTATTTT.

The chain recombines TRBV6-6 with TRBJ2-2; no clear D. Germline loops: CDR1 MNHNY, CDR2 SVGAGI (reference sequence). Trimming removed 2 bases from V and 0 bases from J, with 7 bases in between. The CDR3 runs to 15 residues. The CDR3 spells CASSYQIPNTGELFF. The CDR3 nucleotides read TGTGCCAGCAGTTACCAGATTCCGAACACCGGGGAGCTGTTTTTT.

The V and J genes are TRBV11-3 and TRBJ2-7; TRBD1 might be the D (6 bases). Germline assignment: CDR1 SGHNT and CDR2 YENEEA. This CDR3 is 19 amino acids long. V lost 2 bases to trimming and J lost 0 bases, with 23 bases between them. The CDR3 sequence is CASSLNAGAFVLNSYEQYF. CDR3 DNA sequence: TGTGCCAGCAGCTTAAATGCAGGGGCTTTTGTCTTAAACTCCTACGAGCAGTACTTC. The complete variable domain, with remaining parts taken from reference TRBV11-3 and TRBJ2-7, reads EAGVVQSPRYKIIEKKQPVAFWCNPISGHNTLYWYLQNLGQGPELLIRYENEEAVDDSQLPKDRFSAERLKGVDSTLKIQPAELGDSAVYLCASSLNAGAFVLNSYEQYFGPGTRLTVT.

V usage is TRBV28 and J usage is TRBJ1-4; weak D call: TRBD1 (5 bases). The CDR3 is made up of 17 amino acids. Trimming took 6 bases from V and 3 from J, leaving 20 bases between them. CDR1 and CDR2 from the germline V gene are MDHEN and SYDVKM. CDR3 amino acids: CASSPGGGWSANEKLFF. CDR3 DNA: TGTGCCAGCAGCCCCGGGGGAGGCTGGTCAGCTAATGAAAAACTGTTTTTT.

The chain has TRBV5-6 and TRBJ1-4; D perhaps matches TRBD1 (5 bases). CDR1 and CDR2 from the germline V gene are SGHDT and YYEEEE. V was cut by 0 bases and J by 7 bases, with 13 bases left in between. This CDR3 spans 15 amino acids. The CDR3 DNA reads as TGTGCCAGCAGCTTGGTTGTGCAGGGTGGTGAAAAACTGTTTTTT. This translates into CASSLVVQGGEKLFF.

This rearrangement joins TRBV11-2 to TRBJ2-3; TRBD1 aligns across 8 bases. The germline CDR1 and CDR2 sequences are SGHAT and FQNNGV. The CDR3 is 16 residues long. J was trimmed by 4 bases and V by 4 bases; bases with no gene match: 10. The chain's CDR3 is CASSYAGTGRPDTQYF. DNA of the CDR3: TGTGCCAGCAGCTACGCCGGGACAGGCAGACCAGATACGCAGTATTTT.

The genes are TRBV21-1 and TRBJ1-4. TRBV21-1 is assigned pseudogene status. The CDR3 spans 15 residues. CDR3 in amino acids: CASSPRVGGNEKLFF. The CDR3 coding sequence is TGTGCCAGCAGCCCCCGGGTGGGGGGGAATGAAAAACTGTTTTTT.

V and J are TRBV4-3 and TRBJ1-5, with 12 bases lining up with TRBD1. This CDR3 comprises 15 residues. V lost 3 bases, J lost 6 bases, and 3 bases stayed unmatched. The V gene's germline CDR1 is LGHNA and CDR2 YSLEER. In DNA, the CDR3 is TGCGCCAGCAGCCAGGGACAGGGGGCCAGTCAGCCCCAGCATTTT. Translated: CASSQGQGASQPQHF.

The chain uses TRBV2 and TRBJ1-6; D gene uncertain. Germline loops: CDR1 SNHLY, CDR2 FYNNEI. V lost 5 bases and J 7 bases, leaving 12 bases between the germline ends. This CDR3 has 14 residues. DNA of the CDR3: TGTGCCAGCAGTCCCGGCGGTATAAATTCACCCCTCCACTTT. It encodes CASSPGGINSPLHF.

The chain employs TRBV7-2 and TRBJ1-3, with D possibly TRBD1 on 5 matching bases. V was cut by 2 bases and J by 4 bases, with 12 bases left in between. Germline-derived CDR1 and CDR2 are SGHTA and FQGNSA. The CDR3 spans 15 residues. The CDR3, as DNA: TGTGCCAGCAGCTTAATTTGGCCAGGGGGAAACACCATATATTTT. Its translation: CASSLIWPGGNTIYF.

The chain employs TRBV18 and TRBJ2-7, with D possibly matching TRBD1 (6 bases). The V end lost 2 bases, the J end lost 1 base, and 15 bases lay between the germline ends. The germline V gene encodes CDR1 KGHSH and CDR2 LQKENI. This CDR3 region has 16 residues. The CDR3 region has the DNA TGTGCCAGCTCACCAAGGACAGAAGTCATGTCCTACGAGCAGTACTTC. This gives the protein CASSPRTEVMSYEQYF.

The chain links TRBV7-2 to TRBJ2-2; 9 bases map to TRBD1. The V gene end was trimmed by 3 bases and the J gene end by 7 bases; junction bases not matched to a gene: 9. Germline V CDR1 and CDR2: SGHTA, FQGNSA. The CDR3 covers 16 residues. CDR3 sequence (DNA): TGTGCCAGCAGCTTCCTAGGACAGGGGAATATCGGGGAGCTGTTTTTT. Amino acid sequence: CASSFLGQGNIGELFF.

The rearrangement uses TRBV7-8 and TRBJ1-4, with TRBD1 matching over 8 bases. The J segment lost 6 bases and the V segment lost 0 bases, leaving 3 bases of the junction unmatched. The CDR3 is 15 amino acids. Per the germline V gene, CDR1 is SGHVS and CDR2 is FQNEAQ. The chain's CDR3 is CASSLAAGGYEKLFF. The DNA for the CDR3 is TGTGCCAGCAGCTTAGCGGCAGGGGGCTATGAAAAACTGTTTTTT.

The chain uses TRBV12-5 and TRBJ1-4; tentative D call: TRBD1 (5 bases). Trimming pared 6 bases from V and 5 bases from J, leaving 13 bases between. The CDR3 spans 14 residues. CDR1 and CDR2 (germline): LGHNT, FRNRAP. CDR3 nucleotide sequence: TGTGCTAGTGGACCCGACAGCCTCAATGAAAAACTGTTTTTT. Its protein product is CASGPDSLNEKLFF.

The chain recombines TRBV7-9 with TRBJ2-1; TRBD2 matches 12 bases. The germline V gene has CDR1 SEHNR and CDR2 FQNEAQ (reference sequence). The CDR3 covers 15 residues. J lost 7 bases, V lost 4 bases, and 5 bases had no gene match. This chain's CDR3 is CASSSSSGGANEQFF. CDR3 nucleotide sequence: TGTGCCAGCAGCTCCTCTAGCGGGGGGGCAAATGAGCAGTTCTTC.